The 19 T cell receptor beta chains presented below share a single source sample, sequenced in a study of blood T cell repertoires in COVID-19. Sequenced by immunoSEQ multiplex PCR; TCRdb stores in-frame clones only, minus some. The sample includes hundreds of thousands of clones, roughly 80% of them seen just once. Specimen: peripheral blood. The receptors stem from a woman aged 40 to 50 with active or convalescent COVID-19.

V gene TRBV28 combines with J gene TRBJ2-2, with TRBD1 identical over 9 bases. The ends lost 3 bases at V and 7 bases at J; junction bases unmatched: 6. The CDR3 covers 15 residues. Germline V gives CDR1 MDHEN, CDR2 SYDVKM. CDR3 residues: CASSFRGQGVGELFF. CDR3 DNA: TGTGCCAGCAGTTTCAGGGGACAGGGTGTCGGGGAGCTGTTTTTT.

The chain employs TRBV14 and TRBJ2-5, with D possibly matching TRBD1 (6 bases). The ends were cut back, 3 bases at V and 2 bases at J, with 10 bases in the middle. Germline CDR1 and CDR2: SGHDN and FVKESK. CDR3 size: 14 residues. This chain's CDR3 is CASSQVTGQETQYF. The CDR3 nucleotides are TGTGCCAGCAGCCAGGTAACAGGGCAAGAGACCCAGTACTTC.

This chain links TRBV5-6 with TRBJ2-5; no clear D gene. The V end was cut by 2 bases, the J end by 0 bases, with 5 bases between. The CDR3 sequence is 13 residues long. Per germline, CDR1 SGHDT and CDR2 YYEEEE. The CDR3 protein is CASSLRYQETQYF. The CDR3 coding sequence is TGTGCCAGCAGCTTACGGTACCAAGAGACCCAGTACTTC.

The genes are TRBV18 and TRBJ1-3; 8 positions match TRBD1. Germline trimming cut 0 bases from V and 2 bases from J; bases unmatched to any gene: 3. The CDR3 loop spans 16 amino acids. CDR1 KGHSH and CDR2 LQKENI come from the germline V gene. The CDR3 is CASSPPATGAGNTIYF. The CDR3 coding sequence is TGTGCCAGCTCACCACCAGCGACAGGGGCTGGAAACACCATATATTTT.

The J gene is TRBJ1-4, the V gene TRBV9, with unresolved D. V was clipped by 4 bases and J by 3 bases, with 13 bases between them. This CDR3 comprises 15 residues. The germline V gene encodes CDR1 SGDLS and CDR2 YYNGEE. CDR3 protein: CASSLRVAANEKLFF. DNA for the CDR3: TGTGCCAGCAGCTTACGGGTAGCGGCTAATGAAAAACTGTTTTTT.

This sequence joins TRBV30 and TRBJ2-3, with D possibly being TRBD1 (6 bases). The CDR3 consists of 15 residues. Trimming took off 6 bases at V and 2 bases at J, with 18 bases between the two ends. CDR1 and CDR2 from the germline V gene are GTSNPN and SVGIG (reference sequence). CDR3 residues: CACARGSLPTDTQYF. In nucleotides, the CDR3 is TGTGCCTGTGCGAGGGGGAGCCTTCCCACAGATACGCAGTATTTT.

In this sample, this clone turned up once. Other DNA sequences in the sample encode the same CDR3. The chain is built from TRBV7-3 and TRBJ1-1; D not resolved. In germline, CDR1 is SGHTA, CDR2 FQGTGA. This CDR3 has 13 residues. The V and J ends lost 1 base and 2 bases respectively, with 5 bases between them. The CDR3 nucleotides are TGTGCCAGCAGCTTAAGCGTAAACACTGAAGCTTTCTTT. Translation gives CASSLSVNTEAFF. Full variable domain (rest looked up from reference TRBV7-3 and TRBJ1-1): GAGVSQTPSNKVTEKGKYVELRCDPISGHTALYWYRQSLGQGPEFLIYFQGTGAADDSGLPNDRFFAVRPEGSVSTLKIQRTERGDSAVYLCASSLSVNTEAFFGQGTRLTVV.

The CDR3 DNA is TGTGCCATCAAAACAGGGAATCAGCCCCAGCATTTT. It translates to CAIKTGNQPQHF. The J gene is TRBJ1-5, the V gene TRBV28, with D possibly being TRBD1 (6 bases). Germline V gene data show CDR1 as MDHEN and CDR2 as SYDVKM. The CDR3 extends over 12 amino acids. V lost 10 bases, J lost 4 bases, and 11 bases lay in between. Full variable domain (rest looked up from reference TRBV28 and TRBJ1-5): DVKVTQSSRYLVKRTGEKVFLECVQDMDHENMFWYRQDPGLGLRLIYFSYDVKMKEKGDIPEGYSVSREKKERFSLILESASTNQTSMYLCAIKTGNQPQHFGDGTRLSIL.

This clone has ten or more counts. This chain links TRBV6-6 with TRBJ1-2; D is unclear. The CDR3 has 16 amino acids. Germline CDR1 is MNHNY and CDR2 is SVGAGI (reference sequence). V dropped 0 bases and J dropped 4 bases, with 15 bases sitting between them. The CDR3 bases are TGTGCCAGCAGTTACTCGGTCGGAGGAAGCGGCTATGGCTACACCTTC. This codes for CASSYSVGGSGYGYTF.

The rearrangement joins TRBV5-4 to TRBJ1-1, with TRBD1 matching 8 bases. The germline gives CDR1 SGHNT, CDR2 YYREEE (reference sequence). V lost 4 bases, J lost 4 bases, and 3 bases stayed unmatched. CDR3 size: 13 residues. The CDR3 DNA sequence: TGTGCCAGCAGCCGACAGGGGAGCACTGAAGCTTTCTTT. It is translated as CASSRQGSTEAFF.

This chain links TRBV6-5 with TRBJ1-2, with 10 nucleotides matching TRBD1. With V trimmed by 4 bases and J by 8 bases, 1 base remained unmatched. The CDR3 covers 12 residues. From germline, CDR1 is MNHEY and CDR2 SVGAGI. The CDR3 protein is CASSLGQGGYTF. CDR3 in DNA: TGTGCCAGCAGTTTGGGACAGGGGGGCTACACCTTC.

The chain uses TRBV19 and TRBJ2-1; 10 nucleotides align to TRBD1. The CDR3 spans 16 residues. In germline, CDR1 is LNHDA, CDR2 SQIVND (reference sequence). V shed 3 bases and J 4 bases; nucleotides not matched to a gene: 6. CDR3 sequence: CASSMGQGMGYNEQFF. Written as DNA, the CDR3 is TGTGCCAGTAGTATGGGACAGGGGATGGGGTACAATGAGCAGTTCTTC.

The chain employs TRBV6-2 or TRBV6-3 and TRBJ1-5; 7 positions agree with TRBD1. Losses at the gene ends were 6 bases for V and 4 bases for J; bases not matched to a gene: 6. Germline V gene data show CDR1 as MNHEY and CDR2 as SVGEGT. This CDR3 region has 14 residues. The CDR3 spells CASSDREVNQPQHF. CDR3 coding DNA: TGTGCCAGCAGCGACAGGGAGGTGAATCAGCCCCAGCATTTT.

The chain recombines TRBV9 with TRBJ1-6, with a weak D call TRBD1 (6 bases). Germline CDR1 reads SGDLS; CDR2 reads YYNGEE. The CDR3 is 17 residues long. The V end lost 3 bases, the J end lost 7 bases, and 20 bases lay between the germline ends. As DNA, the CDR3 is TGTGCCAGCAGCGCGTATCACAGGGTTCGCGACAATTCACCCCTCCACTTT. It translates to CASSAYHRVRDNSPLHF.

The gene calls are TRBV18 and TRBJ1-3; 9 bases match TRBD1. V gave up 0 bases and J gave up 0 bases; unmatched junction bases: 0. Germline V lookup: CDR1 KGHSH, CDR2 LQKENI. The CDR3 contains 16 residues. Here the CDR3 reads CASSPPTGGSGNTIYF. In nucleotides, the CDR3 is TGTGCCAGCTCACCACCGACAGGGGGCTCTGGAAACACCATATATTTT.

This chain connects TRBV18 to TRBJ1-5; the D gene is possibly TRBD1 (5 bases). The germline V and J ends were trimmed by 3 bases and 2 bases, with 8 bases remaining between them. Germline CDR1 KGHSH, CDR2 LQKENI. This CDR3 has 14 amino acids. CDR3 region: CASSPGGRNQPQHF. The DNA for the CDR3 is TGTGCCAGCTCACCCGGGGGTCGCAATCAGCCCCAGCATTTT.

The chain couples TRBV6-4 to TRBJ2-2; 7 bases are shared with TRBD2. With 0 bases clipped from V and 4 bases from J, the junction kept 5 bases outside the gene matches. This CDR3 comprises 16 residues. Germline values: CDR1 MRHNA, CDR2 SNTAGT. Here the CDR3 reads CASSDSRGGSTGELFF. The CDR3 bases are TGTGCCAGCAGTGACTCGAGGGGAGGGTCCACCGGGGAGCTGTTTTTT.

This sequence joins TRBV7-9 and TRBJ2-5, with D hard to call. V was shortened by 5 bases and J by 7 bases, with 8 bases between the two germline ends. The CDR3 length is 11 residues. Germline CDR1 reads SEHNR; CDR2 reads FQNEAQ (reference sequence). DNA of the CDR3: TGTGCCAGCAGCGCCTTCGGGACCCAGTACTTC. It yields the protein CASSAFGTQYF.

About this clone: Other nucleotide sequences in the sample specify the same CDR3. The CDR3 loop reads CASSPGTPNTEAFF. DNA of the CDR3: TGTGCCAGCTCACCTGGGACACCCAACACTGAAGCTTTCTTT. The genes are TRBV18 and TRBJ1-1, with D tentatively TRBD1 (6 bases). Germline V CDR1 and CDR2: KGHSH, LQKENI. The CDR3 loop spans 14 amino acids. The V end was cut by 3 bases, the J end by 2 bases, with 10 bases between.